This T cell receptor beta chain is from a study of cytomegalovirus exposure and HLA in healthy donors. Study conclusions and caveats: Analysis was performed later, and it showed HLA-associated TCR beta chains to be more clonally expanded than equally common others. In vitro data verified a few CMV-associated chains as specific for CMV antigens. The authors later found most CMV-associated TCR beta chains appeared HLA-restricted.

PCR primers comprised 60 Vbeta and 13 Jbeta primers. Some clones are missing from TCRdb's copy, which holds only in-frame ones; the method was immunoSEQ multiplex PCR. The profile shows about 200,000 clones, over 65% of them singletons. There are a few counts of this clone. Its antigen remains unknown. CDR1 is GTSNPN, CDR2 SVGIG, per germline (reference sequence). This CDR3 region has 14 residues. Between the trimmed V and J ends, which lost 0 bases and 8 bases, there was a span of 14 bases. This chain links TRBV30 with TRBJ2-1; D may be TRBD2 (5 bases). The receptor comes from a woman in her 30s in good health and CMV-seronegative. Sequencing input: PBMCs. Written as DNA, the CDR3 is TGTGCCTGGAGTGTACTAAACGGGGTAGATGAGCAGTTCTTC. Its protein product is CAWSVLNGVDEQFF.